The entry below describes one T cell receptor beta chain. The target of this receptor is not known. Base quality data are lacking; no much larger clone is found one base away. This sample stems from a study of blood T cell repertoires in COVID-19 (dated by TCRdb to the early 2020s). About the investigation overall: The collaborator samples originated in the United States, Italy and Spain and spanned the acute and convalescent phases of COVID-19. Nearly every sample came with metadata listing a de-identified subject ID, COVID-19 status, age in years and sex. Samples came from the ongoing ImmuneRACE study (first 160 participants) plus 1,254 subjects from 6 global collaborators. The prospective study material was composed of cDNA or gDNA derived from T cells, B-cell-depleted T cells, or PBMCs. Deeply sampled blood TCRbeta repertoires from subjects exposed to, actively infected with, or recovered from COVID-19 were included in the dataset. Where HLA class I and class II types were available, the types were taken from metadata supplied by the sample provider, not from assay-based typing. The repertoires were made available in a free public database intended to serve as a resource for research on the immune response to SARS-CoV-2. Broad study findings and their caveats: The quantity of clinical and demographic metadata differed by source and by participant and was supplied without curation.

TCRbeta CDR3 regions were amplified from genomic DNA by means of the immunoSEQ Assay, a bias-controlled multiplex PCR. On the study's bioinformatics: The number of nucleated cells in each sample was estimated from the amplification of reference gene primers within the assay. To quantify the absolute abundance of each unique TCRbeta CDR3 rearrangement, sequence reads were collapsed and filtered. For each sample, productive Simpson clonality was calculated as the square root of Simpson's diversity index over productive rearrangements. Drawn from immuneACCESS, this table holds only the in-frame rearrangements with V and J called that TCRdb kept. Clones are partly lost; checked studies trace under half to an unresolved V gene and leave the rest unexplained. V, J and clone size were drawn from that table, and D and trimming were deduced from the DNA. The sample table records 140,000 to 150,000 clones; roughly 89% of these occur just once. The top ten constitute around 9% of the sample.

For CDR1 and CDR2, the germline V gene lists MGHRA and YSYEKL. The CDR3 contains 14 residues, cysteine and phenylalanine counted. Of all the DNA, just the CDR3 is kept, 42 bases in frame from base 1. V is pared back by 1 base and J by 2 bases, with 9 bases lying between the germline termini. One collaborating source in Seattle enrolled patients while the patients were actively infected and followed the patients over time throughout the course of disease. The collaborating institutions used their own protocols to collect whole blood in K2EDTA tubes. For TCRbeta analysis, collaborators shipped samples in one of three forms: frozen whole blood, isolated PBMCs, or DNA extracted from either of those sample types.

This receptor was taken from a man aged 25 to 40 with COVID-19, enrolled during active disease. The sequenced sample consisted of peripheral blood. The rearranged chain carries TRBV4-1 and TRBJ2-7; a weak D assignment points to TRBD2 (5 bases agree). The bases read TGCGCCAGCAGCCAAGTGGAGGTCCCCTACGAGCAGTACTTC. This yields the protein CASSQVEVPYEQYF.